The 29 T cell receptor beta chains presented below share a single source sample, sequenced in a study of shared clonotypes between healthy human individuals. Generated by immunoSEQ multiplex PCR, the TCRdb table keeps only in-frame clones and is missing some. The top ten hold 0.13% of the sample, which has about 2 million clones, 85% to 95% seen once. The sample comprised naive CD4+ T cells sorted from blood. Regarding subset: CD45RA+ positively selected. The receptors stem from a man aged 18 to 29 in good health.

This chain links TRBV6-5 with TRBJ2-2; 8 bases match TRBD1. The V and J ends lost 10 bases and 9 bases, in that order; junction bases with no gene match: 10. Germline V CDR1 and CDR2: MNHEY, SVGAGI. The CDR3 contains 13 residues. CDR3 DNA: TGTGCCATTGGGGCACAGGGGGTCCGGGAGCTGTTTTTT. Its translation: CAIGAQGVRELFF.

CDR3 amino acids: CASSSLGLGSNEQFF. Here the CDR3 DNA reads TGTGCCAGCAGTTCCTTGGGACTAGGATCTAATGAGCAGTTCTTC. The gene calls are TRBV6-5 and TRBJ2-1; 8 bases map to TRBD2. The CDR3 sequence is 15 residues long. Per the germline V gene, CDR1 is MNHEY and CDR2 is SVGAGI. Losses at the gene ends were 4 bases for V and 7 bases for J; bases not matched to a gene: 9.

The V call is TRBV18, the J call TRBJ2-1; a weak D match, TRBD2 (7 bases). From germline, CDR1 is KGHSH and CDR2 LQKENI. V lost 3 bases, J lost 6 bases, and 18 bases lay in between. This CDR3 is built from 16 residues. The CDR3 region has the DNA TGTGCCAGCTCACCGCGGGGGCTAGCGGACCTCAATGAGCAGTTCTTC. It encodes CASSPRGLADLNEQFF.

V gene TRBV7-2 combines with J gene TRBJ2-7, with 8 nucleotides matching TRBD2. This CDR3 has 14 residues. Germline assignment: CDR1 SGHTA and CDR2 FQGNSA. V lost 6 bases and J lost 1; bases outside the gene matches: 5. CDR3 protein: CASRGGGTSYEQYF. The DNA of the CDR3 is TGTGCCAGCAGGGGCGGGGGGACGTCCTACGAGCAGTACTTC.

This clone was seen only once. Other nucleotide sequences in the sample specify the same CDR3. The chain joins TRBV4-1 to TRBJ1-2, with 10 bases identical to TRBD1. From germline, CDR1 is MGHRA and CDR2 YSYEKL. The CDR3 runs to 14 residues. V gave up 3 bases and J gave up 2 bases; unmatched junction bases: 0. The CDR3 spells CASSQDRGNYGYTF. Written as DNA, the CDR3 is TGCGCCAGCAGCCAGGACAGGGGGAACTATGGCTACACCTTC.

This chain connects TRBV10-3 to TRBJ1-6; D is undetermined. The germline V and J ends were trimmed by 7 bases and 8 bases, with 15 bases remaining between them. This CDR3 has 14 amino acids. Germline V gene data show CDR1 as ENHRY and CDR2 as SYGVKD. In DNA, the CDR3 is TGTGCCATCACCGAGGTGGAGGGTCATTCACCCCTCCACTTT. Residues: CAITEVEGHSPLHF.

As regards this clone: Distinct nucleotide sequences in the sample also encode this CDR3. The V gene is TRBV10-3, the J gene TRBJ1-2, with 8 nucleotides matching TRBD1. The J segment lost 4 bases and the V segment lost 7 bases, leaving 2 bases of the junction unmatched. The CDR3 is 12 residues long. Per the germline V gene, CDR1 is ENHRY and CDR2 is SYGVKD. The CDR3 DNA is TGTGCCATCACCGGGACAGGCTATGGCTACACCTTC. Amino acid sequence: CAITGTGYGYTF.

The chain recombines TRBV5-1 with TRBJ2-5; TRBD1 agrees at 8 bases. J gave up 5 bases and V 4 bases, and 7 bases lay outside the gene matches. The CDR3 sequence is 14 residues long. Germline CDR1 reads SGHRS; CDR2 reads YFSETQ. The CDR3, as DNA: TGCGCCAGCAGCGTCGACAGGGGCGGGGAGACCCAGTACTTC. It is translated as CASSVDRGGETQYF.

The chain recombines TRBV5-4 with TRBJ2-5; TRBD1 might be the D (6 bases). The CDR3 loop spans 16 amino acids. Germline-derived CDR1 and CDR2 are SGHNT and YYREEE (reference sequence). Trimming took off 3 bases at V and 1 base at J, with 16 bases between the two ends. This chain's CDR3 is CASSSGQGLVQETQYF. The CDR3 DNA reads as TGTGCCAGCAGCTCGGGGCAGGGGCTCGTCCAAGAGACCCAGTACTTC.

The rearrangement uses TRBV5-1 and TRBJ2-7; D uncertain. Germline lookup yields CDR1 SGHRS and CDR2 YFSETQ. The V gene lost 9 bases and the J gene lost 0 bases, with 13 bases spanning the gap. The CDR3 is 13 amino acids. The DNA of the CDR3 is TGCGCCACCCGGACCGACCCCTCCTACGAGCAGTACTTC. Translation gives CATRTDPSYEQYF.

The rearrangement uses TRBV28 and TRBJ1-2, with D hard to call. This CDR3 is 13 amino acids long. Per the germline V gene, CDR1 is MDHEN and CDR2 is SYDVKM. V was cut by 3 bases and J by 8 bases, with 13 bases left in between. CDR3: CASSFGLAGGYTF. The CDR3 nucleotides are TGTGCCAGCAGTTTTGGGTTAGCGGGAGGCTACACCTTC.

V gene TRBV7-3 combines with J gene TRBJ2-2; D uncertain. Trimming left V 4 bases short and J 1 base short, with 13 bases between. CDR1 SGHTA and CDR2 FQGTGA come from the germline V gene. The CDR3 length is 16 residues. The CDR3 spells CASSSSRVENTGELFF. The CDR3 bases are TGTGCCAGCAGCTCGAGCCGGGTCGAGAACACCGGGGAGCTGTTTTTT.

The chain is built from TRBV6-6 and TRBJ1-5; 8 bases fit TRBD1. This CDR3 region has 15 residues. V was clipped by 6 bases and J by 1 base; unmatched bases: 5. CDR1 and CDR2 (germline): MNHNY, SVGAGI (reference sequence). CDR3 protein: CASRPTGESNQPQHF. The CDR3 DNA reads TGTGCCAGCAGGCCGACAGGGGAGAGCAATCAGCCCCAGCATTTT.

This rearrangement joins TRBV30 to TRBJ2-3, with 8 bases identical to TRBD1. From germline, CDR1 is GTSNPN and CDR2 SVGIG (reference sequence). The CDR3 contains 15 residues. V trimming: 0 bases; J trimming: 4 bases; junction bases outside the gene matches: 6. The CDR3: CAWSVETGASDTQYF. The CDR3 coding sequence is TGTGCCTGGAGTGTGGAGACAGGGGCTTCAGATACGCAGTATTTT.

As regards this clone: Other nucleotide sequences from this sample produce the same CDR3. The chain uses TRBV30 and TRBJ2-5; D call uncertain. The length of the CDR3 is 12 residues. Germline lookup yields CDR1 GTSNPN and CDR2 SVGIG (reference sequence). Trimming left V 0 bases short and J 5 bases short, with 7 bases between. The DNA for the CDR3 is TGTGCCTGGAGTGTACTTGAGGAGACCCAGTACTTC. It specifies CAWSVLEETQYF.

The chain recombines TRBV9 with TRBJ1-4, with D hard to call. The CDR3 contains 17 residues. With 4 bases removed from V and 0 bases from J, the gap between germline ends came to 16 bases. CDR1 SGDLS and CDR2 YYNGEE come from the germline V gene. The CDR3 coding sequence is TGTGCCAGCAGCTACTCCCTCGGAACCGCAACTAATGAAAAACTGTTTTTT. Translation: CASSYSLGTATNEKLFF.

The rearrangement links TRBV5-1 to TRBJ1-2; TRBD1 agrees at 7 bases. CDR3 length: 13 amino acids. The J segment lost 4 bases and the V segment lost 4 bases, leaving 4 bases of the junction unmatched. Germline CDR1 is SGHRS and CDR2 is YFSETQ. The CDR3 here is CASSNGQVYGYTF. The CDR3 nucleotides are TGCGCCAGCAGCAACGGACAGGTCTATGGCTACACCTTC.

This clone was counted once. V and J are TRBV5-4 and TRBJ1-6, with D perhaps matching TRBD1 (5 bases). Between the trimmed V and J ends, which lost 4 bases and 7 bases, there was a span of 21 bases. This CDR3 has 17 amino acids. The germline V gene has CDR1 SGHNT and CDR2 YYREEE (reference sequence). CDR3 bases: TGTGCCAGCAGCCGTGGCGGGAGGTACGGGGGGAATTCACCCCTCCACTTT. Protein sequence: CASSRGGRYGGNSPLHF.

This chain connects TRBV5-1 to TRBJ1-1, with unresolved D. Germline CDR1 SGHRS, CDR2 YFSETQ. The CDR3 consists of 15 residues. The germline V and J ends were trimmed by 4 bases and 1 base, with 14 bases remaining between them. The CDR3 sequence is CASSPGDGSNTEAFF. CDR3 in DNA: TGCGCCAGCAGCCCTGGGGATGGGTCGAACACTGAAGCTTTCTTT.

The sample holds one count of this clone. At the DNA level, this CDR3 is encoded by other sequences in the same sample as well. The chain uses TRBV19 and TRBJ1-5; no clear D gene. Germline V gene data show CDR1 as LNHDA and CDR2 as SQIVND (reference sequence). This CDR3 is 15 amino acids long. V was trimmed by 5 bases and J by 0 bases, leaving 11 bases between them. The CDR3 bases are TGTGCCAGTAGTCTGGGCCTATATAGCAATCAGCCCCAGCATTTT. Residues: CASSLGLYSNQPQHF. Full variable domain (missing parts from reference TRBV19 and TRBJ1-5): DGGITQSPKYLFRKEGQNVTLSCEQNLNHDAMYWYRQDPGQGLRLIYYSQIVNDFQKGDIAEGYSVSREKKESFPLTVTSAQKNPTAFYLCASSLGLYSNQPQHFGDGTRLSIL.

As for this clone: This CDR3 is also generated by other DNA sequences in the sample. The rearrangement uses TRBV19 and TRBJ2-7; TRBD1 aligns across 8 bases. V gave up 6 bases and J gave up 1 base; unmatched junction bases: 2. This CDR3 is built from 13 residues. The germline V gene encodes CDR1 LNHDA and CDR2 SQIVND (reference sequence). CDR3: CASSRTGSYEQYF. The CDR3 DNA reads TGTGCCAGTAGCAGGACAGGGTCCTACGAGCAGTACTTC.

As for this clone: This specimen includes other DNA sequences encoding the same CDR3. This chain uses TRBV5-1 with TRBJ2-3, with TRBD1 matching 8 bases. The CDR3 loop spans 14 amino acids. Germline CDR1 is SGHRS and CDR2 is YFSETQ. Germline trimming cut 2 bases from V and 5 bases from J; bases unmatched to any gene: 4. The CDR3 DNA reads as TGCGCCAGCAGCTTAACAGGGGGAGTAGATACGCAGTATTTT. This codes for CASSLTGGVDTQYF.

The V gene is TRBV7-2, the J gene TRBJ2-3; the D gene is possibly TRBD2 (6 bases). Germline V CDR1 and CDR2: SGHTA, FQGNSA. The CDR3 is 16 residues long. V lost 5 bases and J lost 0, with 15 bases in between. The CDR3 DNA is TGTGCCAGCAGCGCCTTGGGTAGCGGCAGCACAGATACGCAGTATTTT. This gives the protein CASSALGSGSTDTQYF.

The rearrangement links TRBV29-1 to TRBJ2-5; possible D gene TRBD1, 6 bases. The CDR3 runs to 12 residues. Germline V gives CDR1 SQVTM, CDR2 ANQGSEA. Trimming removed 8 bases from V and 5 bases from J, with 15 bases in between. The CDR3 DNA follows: TGCAGCATCGATCCCGACAGGGAGACCCAGTACTTC. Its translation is CSIDPDRETQYF.

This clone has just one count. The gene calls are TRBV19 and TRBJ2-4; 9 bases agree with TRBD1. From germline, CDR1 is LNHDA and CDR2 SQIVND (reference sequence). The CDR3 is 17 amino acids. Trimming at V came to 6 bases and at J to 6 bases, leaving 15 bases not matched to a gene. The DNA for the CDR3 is TGTGCCAGTAGCTTCCGACCCGGGACAGGGCTCAGAAACATTCAGTACTTC. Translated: CASSFRPGTGLRNIQYF.

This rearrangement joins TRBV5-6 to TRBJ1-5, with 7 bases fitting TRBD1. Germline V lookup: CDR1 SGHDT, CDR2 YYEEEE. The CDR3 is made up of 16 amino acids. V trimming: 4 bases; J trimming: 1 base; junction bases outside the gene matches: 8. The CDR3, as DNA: TGTGCCAGCAGCCTGAAGGGGGCGGGAAGCAATCAGCCCCAGCATTTT. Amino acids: CASSLKGAGSNQPQHF.

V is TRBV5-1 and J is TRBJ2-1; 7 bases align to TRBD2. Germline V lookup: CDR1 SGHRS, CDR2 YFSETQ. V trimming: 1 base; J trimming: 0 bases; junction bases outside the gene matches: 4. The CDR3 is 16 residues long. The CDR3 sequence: CASSLSRTSSYNEQFF. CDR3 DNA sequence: TGCGCCAGCAGCTTGTCGAGGACTAGCTCCTACAATGAGCAGTTCTTC.

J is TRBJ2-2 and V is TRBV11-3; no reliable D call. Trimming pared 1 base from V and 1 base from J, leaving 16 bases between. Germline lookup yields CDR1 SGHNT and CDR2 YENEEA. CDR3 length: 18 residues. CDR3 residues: CASSLGRWGSRNTGELFF. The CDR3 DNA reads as TGTGCCAGCAGCTTAGGACGGTGGGGATCGAGGAACACCGGGGAGCTGTTTTTT.

The DNA of the CDR3 is TGCGCCAGCAGTGAGGGCCTGGACTATGGCTACACCTTC. It codes for CASSEGLDYGYTF. This sequence joins TRBV10-2 and TRBJ1-2; D remains ambiguous. The V gene lost 2 bases and the J gene lost 3 bases, with 7 bases spanning the gap. The CDR3 sequence is 13 residues long. Per the germline V gene, CDR1 is WSHSY and CDR2 is SAAADI.